What follows are 2 T cell receptor beta chains derived from one specimen sequenced in a study of CD8+CD57+ T cells in acquired aplastic anemia. Genomic DNA constituted the template upon which TCR beta VDJ and CDR3 profiling was performed. MiXCR, run by TCRdb on the reads, gives a single entry per CDR3 protein. The sample has some 42,000 distinct CDR3 sequences; 68% are singletons. The material sequenced was sorted CD4+, CD8+, or CD8+CD57+ T cells (not recorded which) from PBMCs. These TCRs come from a human donor in good health, serving as a control.

V usage is TRBV25-1 and J usage is TRBJ2-2, with D possibly matching TRBD2 (6 bases). Trimming stripped 8 bases from V and 4 bases from J, with 14 bases between. This CDR3 contains 14 residues. Germline loops: CDR1 MGHDK, CDR2 SYGVNS. CDR3 region: CASRGTVSTGELFF. The CDR3 bases are TGTGCCAGCCGGGGGACGGTTAGCACCGGGGAGCTGTTTTTT.

The rearrangement links TRBV5-1 to TRBJ2-7, with D unresolved. The CDR3 covers 11 residues. V was trimmed by 1 base and J by 7 bases, leaving 6 bases between them. Germline CDR1 SGHRS, CDR2 YFSETQ. Here the CDR3 DNA reads TGCGCCAGCAGCTTGCTCCAAGAGCAGTACTTC. Its protein product is CASSLLQEQYF.